This entry describes one T cell receptor (beta chain). Its antigen remains undetermined. Per-nucleotide qualities are absent, and no much larger clonotype sits a single base away. The source of the sample is a study of T cell responses to AZD1222 COVID-19 vaccine (dated by TCRdb to the early 2020s). Turning to the overall study: TCR sequencing covered some 250 trial participants: 200 to 220 given two doses of AZD1222 and 26 given two doses of MenACWY control vaccine. Enrollment into the trials was organized by age into subgroups of 18-55, 56-69 and 70-plus years, and those subgroups contained around 150, 28 and 57 TCR-sequenced participants, respectively. Results and caveats for the whole study, not just this receptor: Participants were mostly white British, with more females than males. The authors suggested clonal diversity may have been underestimated. Spike-specific TCR breadth and depth rose significantly after two AZD1222 doses compared with day 0 and with MenACWY recipients. Conclusions about previously exposed vaccinees are limited, since just a handful of AZD1222 recipients were seropositive for SARS-CoV-2 at baseline. CD4 TCRs associated with the vaccine covered the entire spike protein, and the dominant responses were in regions 160-218 and 743-854. Because no day 14 peak-response samples were available, the repertoires could be characterized only after the peak T cell response. The 56-69-year group was small, and its depth increase did not reach significance, likely because of low power. Epitopes outside the regions mutated in the B.1.351 and B.1.1.7 variants were reportedly recognized by nearly half of the unique spike-specific TCRs.

The CDR3 regions of human TCRbeta chains were analyzed by immunosequencing. As for how the authors treated the data: TCRs in the repertoires were compared against a reference library of SARS-CoV-2-specific TCRs that had been generated with the MIRA antigen-specificity platform. Breadth was defined as the fraction of unique TCRs that were SARS-CoV-2-associated, and depth was defined as the fraction of total T cells that were SARS-CoV-2-associated. Using the MIRA data, each spike-specific TCR was assigned both to the spike region to which the TCR was reactive and to a CD4 or CD8 class. Log10-transformed breadth and depth values were compared by one-way ANOVA with Sidak's multiple comparisons tests. Sourced from immuneACCESS, this table was stored by TCRdb with only in-frame sequences that have V and J called. A share of the clones is absent; for the studies checked, an unresolved V gene accounts for under half, and the remainder has no known explanation. That table furnishes V, J and clone size, whereas the DNA furnished D and trimming. The sample profile shows tens of thousands of clones; around 80% of them were found once. 20% of the sample is held by the ten biggest clonotypes.

The time point label on this specimen signifies: baseline before first vaccination. This specimen's treatment or condition label, per the study, means: meningococcal conjugate vaccine given as trial control. Samples from vaccinated people were obtained from the UK trials COV001 and COV002, which included a single-blind randomized controlled phase 2/3 trial of AZD1222 (ChAdOx1 nCoV-19) in healthy adults. Trial participant PBMC samples were collected at day 0 and day 28 after the second dose for TCRbeta chain sequencing. The junction shows trimming of 4 bases on V and 9 bases on J, and the gene matches do not reach 14 bases of it. Taken from the germline V gene, the CDR1 and CDR2 loops are SGHTS and YDEGEE. From its cysteine to its valine, the CDR3 spans 15 amino acids. Kept here is only the CDR3 DNA, which spans 45 bases and is read in frame from base 1.

The receptor chain draws on TRBV5-8 and TRBJ2-7; 9 central bases correspond to TRBD2. The source of this sequence is an adult in good health. The sample in question was peripheral blood, obtained on day 0 of MenACWY control vaccination. The bases read TGTGCCAGCAGCATCGGACGGATACGAGCGGGGGGGCAGTACGTC. It translates to CASSIGRIRAGGQYV.